This paragraph covers one T cell receptor (beta chain) sequence. Its antigen is unidentified. This sample was taken from a study of shared clonotypes between healthy human individuals. Replicate PCRs run on sorted subsets employed 200 ng DNA, about 27,000 T cell genomes. TCRdb's table, derived via immunoSEQ multiplex PCR, lists solely in-frame clones and lacks some. The sample has some 2,000,000 clones; under 97% are singletons. General observations from the study: Among a few donors, roughly 5% of naive CD4 clonotypes were found in common. Non-shared clonotypes showed lower generation probabilities than clonotypes common to all four donors.

Into CD45RA+ naive and CD45RA-negative memory subsets, the CD4+ cells were split. Per germline, CDR1 MNHEY and CDR2 SMNVEV (reference sequence). V was pared by 2 bases and J by 6 bases, with 8 bases of the junction left unmatched. The CDR3 runs to 16 residues. The chain has TRBV27 and TRBJ1-4, with TRBD1 identical over 8 bases. The receptor's source is a man aged 18 to 35 in good health. Sequenced material: naive CD4+ T cells sorted from blood. Regarding subset: CD45RA+ positively selected. Here the CDR3 DNA reads TGTGCCAGCAGTTTAGCCTCCAGGGGGCATTATGAAAAACTGTTTTTT. Its translation is CASSLASRGHYEKLFF.